This T cell receptor beta chain originates from a study of cytomegalovirus exposure and HLA in healthy donors. The study, taken as a whole, reports: Per published accounts, TCR beta sequences correctly predicted the HLA-A and HLA-B alleles of most subjects. Common viral pathogens seemed, in a later analysis, to connect with several of the most significant clusters.

Trimming pared 6 bases from V and 8 bases from J, leaving 14 bases between. The CDR3 has 13 amino acids. Germline V lookup: CDR1 MNHEY, CDR2 SVGAGI. Only a few counts were recorded for this clone. Its antigen remains unidentified. The primer mix had 60 Vbeta and 13 Jbeta primers. The assay was immunoSEQ multiplex PCR, and TCRdb's table has in-frame clones only and misses some. The sample has some 170,000 clones, 79% seen once. Source material: PBMCs. The chain has TRBV6-5 and TRBJ2-4, with D possibly being TRBD1 (8 bases). The origin of this receptor is a man in his forties in good health and CMV-seronegative. CDR3 DNA sequence: TGTGCCAGCAGACTACAGGGGGGGGACATTCAGTACTTC. Residues: CASRLQGGDIQYF.